The sequence of this TCR beta chain was determined in a study of blood T cell repertoires in COVID-19. TCRdb's table, derived via immunoSEQ multiplex PCR, lists solely in-frame clones and lacks some. In the table there are roughly 120,000 clones, 90% of which are singletons. V gave up 2 bases and J gave up 4 bases; unmatched junction bases: 7. This CDR3 spans 16 amino acids. Germline values: CDR1 LGHDT, CDR2 YNNKEL (reference sequence). Sequenced sample: peripheral blood. The V call is TRBV3-1 (or the pseudogene TRBV3-2), the J call TRBJ2-3, with 9 nucleotides matching TRBD1. The receptor was derived from a human donor with active COVID-19. The donor label of this sample is uncertain. The CDR3 reads CASSQWTGVGPDTQYF. The CDR3 DNA sequence: TGTGCCAGCAGCCAATGGACAGGGGTGGGACCAGATACGCAGTATTTT.